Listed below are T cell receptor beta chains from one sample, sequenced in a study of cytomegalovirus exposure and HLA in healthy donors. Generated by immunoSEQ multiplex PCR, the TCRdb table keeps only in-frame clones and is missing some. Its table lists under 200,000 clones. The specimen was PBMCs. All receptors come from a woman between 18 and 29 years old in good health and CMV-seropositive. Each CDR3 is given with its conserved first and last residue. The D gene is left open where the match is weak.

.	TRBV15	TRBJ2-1	CATSSEGLLVGGEQFF	TGTGCCACCAGCTCGGAGGGACTCCTGGTAGGTGGTGAGCAGTTCTTC
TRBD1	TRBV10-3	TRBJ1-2	CAISVKDRAYGYTF	TGTGCCATCAGTGTCAAGGACAGGGCCTATGGCTACACCTTC
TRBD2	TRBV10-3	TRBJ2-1	CAITRSGGTTNEQFF	TGTGCCATCACCCGTAGCGGGGGCACAACCAATGAGCAGTTCTTC
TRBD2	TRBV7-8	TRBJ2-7	CASSPRPRGTTYEQYF	TGTGCCAGCAGCCCCCGACCTCGAGGGACTACATACGAGCAGTACTTC
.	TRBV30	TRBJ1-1	CAWSVLGTGTRPFF	TGTGCCTGGAGTGTTCTCGGGACCGGGACAAGGCCTTTCTTT
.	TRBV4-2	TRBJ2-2	CASSQAEGNTGELFF	TGTGCCAGCAGCCAAGCTGAGGGAAACACCGGGGAGCTGTTTTTT
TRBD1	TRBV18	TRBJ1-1	CASSPPGQTLNTEAFF	TGTGCCAGCTCACCACCGGGACAGACTCTGAACACTGAAGCTTTCTTT
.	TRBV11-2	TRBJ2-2	CASSSGLLTGELFF	TGTGCCAGCAGCTCGGGACTCCTCACCGGGGAGCTGTTTTTT
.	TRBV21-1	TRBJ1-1	CASSSLAGQENTEAFF	TGTGCCAGCAGCTCTCTTGCAGGACAGGAGAACACTGAAGCTTTCTTT
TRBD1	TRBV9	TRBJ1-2	CASSVEGQGGHGYGYTF	TGTGCCAGCAGCGTAGAGGGACAGGGGGGACATGGCTATGGCTACACCTTC
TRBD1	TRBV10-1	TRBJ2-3	CASSLTGSDTQYF	TGCGCCAGCAGCCTGACAGGGTCAGATACGCAGTATTTT
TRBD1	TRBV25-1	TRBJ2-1	CASSETTGGEDNEQFF	TGTGCCAGCAGTGAAACTACAGGGGGAGAGGACAATGAGCAGTTCTTC
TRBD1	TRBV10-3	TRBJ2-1	CAISESDRGSYNEQFF	TGTGCCATCAGTGAGTCGGACAGGGGCTCCTACAATGAGCAGTTCTTC
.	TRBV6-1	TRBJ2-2	CASGVFANTGELFF	TGTGCCAGCGGAGTGTTCGCGAACACCGGGGAGCTGTTTTTT
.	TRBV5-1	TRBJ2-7	CASSQSADSYEQYF	TGCGCCAGCAGCCAATCGGCGGACTCCTACGAGCAGTACTTC
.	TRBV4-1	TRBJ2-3	CASSQDWATDTQYF	TGCGCCAGCAGCCAAGATTGGGCCACAGATACGCAGTATTTT
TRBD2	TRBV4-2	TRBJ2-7	CASSPWLEGTSETYEQYF	TGTGCCAGCAGCCCGTGGTTGGAGGGGACTAGCGAAACCTACGAGCAGTACTTC
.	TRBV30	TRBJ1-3	CAWDGFSGNTIYF	TGTGCCTGGGACGGGTTCTCTGGAAACACCATATATTTT
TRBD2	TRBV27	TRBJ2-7	CASSSLAGSYEQYF	TGTGCCAGCAGTTCCTTAGCGGGGTCCTACGAGCAGTACTTC
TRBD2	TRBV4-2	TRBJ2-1	CASSQSGTSGEQFF	TGTGCCAGCAGCCAATCAGGGACTAGCGGTGAGCAGTTCTTC
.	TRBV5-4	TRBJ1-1	CASSLERAGESEAFF	TGTGCCAGCAGCTTGGAAAGGGCTGGGGAGAGTGAAGCTTTCTTT
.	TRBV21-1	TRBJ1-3	CASSPREPWIYF	TGTGCCAGCAGCCCTCGGGAGCCGTGGATATATTTT
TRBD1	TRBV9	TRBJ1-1	CASSGPGQGNTEAFF	TGTGCCAGCAGCGGACCGGGACAGGGGAACACTGAAGCTTTCTTT